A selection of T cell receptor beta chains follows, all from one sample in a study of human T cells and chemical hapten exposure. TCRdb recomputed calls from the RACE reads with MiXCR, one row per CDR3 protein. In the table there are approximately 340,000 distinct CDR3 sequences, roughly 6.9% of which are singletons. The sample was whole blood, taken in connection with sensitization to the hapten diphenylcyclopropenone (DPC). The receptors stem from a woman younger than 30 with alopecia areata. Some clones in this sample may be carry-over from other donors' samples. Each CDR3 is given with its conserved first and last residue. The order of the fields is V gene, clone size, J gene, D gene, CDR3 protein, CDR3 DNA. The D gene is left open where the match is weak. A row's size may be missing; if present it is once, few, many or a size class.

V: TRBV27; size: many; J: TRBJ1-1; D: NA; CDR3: CASSLVPRATEAFF; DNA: TGTGCCAGCAGTTTAGTCCCCCGGGCGACTGAAGCTTTCTTT
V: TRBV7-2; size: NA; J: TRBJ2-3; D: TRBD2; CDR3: CASSFNPAGATDTQYF; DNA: TGTGCCAGCAGCTTTAATCCAGCGGGGGCCACAGATACGCAGTATTTT
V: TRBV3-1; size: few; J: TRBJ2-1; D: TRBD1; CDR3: CASSPKRTGATGYNEQFF; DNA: TGTGCCAGCAGCCCAAAGAGGACAGGGGCAACGGGCTACAATGAGCAGTTCTTC
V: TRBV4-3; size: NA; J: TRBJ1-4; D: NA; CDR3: CASSPGWSSNEKLFF; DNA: TGCGCCAGCAGCCCAGGATGGAGTTCTAATGAAAAACTGTTTTTT
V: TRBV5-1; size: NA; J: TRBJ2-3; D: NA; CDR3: CASSLGTRWGDTQYF; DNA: TGCGCCAGCAGCTTGGGGACCCGGTGGGGGGATACGCAGTATTTT
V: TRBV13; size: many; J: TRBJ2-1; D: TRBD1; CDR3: CASSQDRVINEQFF; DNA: TGTGCCAGCAGCCAAGACAGGGTCATCAATGAGCAGTTCTTC
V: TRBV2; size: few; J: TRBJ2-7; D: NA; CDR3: CASRKQPGPYEQYF; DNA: TGTGCCAGCAGAAAGCAGCCTGGGCCCTACGAGCAGTACTTC
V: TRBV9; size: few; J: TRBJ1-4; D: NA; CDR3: CASSPTWGANEKLFF; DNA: TGTGCCAGCAGCCCGACATGGGGGGCTAATGAAAAACTGTTTTTT
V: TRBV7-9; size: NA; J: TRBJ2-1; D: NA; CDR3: CASNGPSYNEQFF; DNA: TGTGCCAGCAACGGGCCATCCTACAATGAGCAGTTCTTC
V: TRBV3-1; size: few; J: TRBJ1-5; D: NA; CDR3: CASSQGTEGQPQHF; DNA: TGTGCCAGCAGCCAAGGCACAGAGGGTCAGCCCCAGCATTTT
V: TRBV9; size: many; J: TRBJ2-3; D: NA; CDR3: CASSALSETDTQYF; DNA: TGTGCCAGCAGCGCGCTCTCCGAGACAGATACGCAGTATTTT
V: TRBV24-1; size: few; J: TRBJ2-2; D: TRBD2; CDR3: CATSDRPQRGRGGELFF; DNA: TGTGCCACCAGTGATCGCCCGCAGCGGGGGCGTGGCGGGGAGCTGTTTTTT
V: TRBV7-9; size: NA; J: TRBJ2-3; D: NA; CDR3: CASSPLYSFSTDTQYF; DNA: TGTGCCAGCAGCCCGTTGTACAGCTTTAGCACAGATACGCAGTATTTT
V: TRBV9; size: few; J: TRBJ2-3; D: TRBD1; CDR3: CASSVDRGSDTQYF; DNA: TGTGCCAGCAGCGTAGACAGGGGGTCAGATACGCAGTATTTT
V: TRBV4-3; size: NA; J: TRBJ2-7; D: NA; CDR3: CASSQDLALSYEQYF; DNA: TGCGCCAGCAGCCAAGATCTGGCATTGTCCTACGAGCAGTACTTC
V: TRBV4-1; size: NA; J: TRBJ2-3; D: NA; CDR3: CASSQEGRGDTDTQYF; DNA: TGCGCCAGCAGCCAAGAAGGCCGGGGTGACACAGATACGCAGTATTTT
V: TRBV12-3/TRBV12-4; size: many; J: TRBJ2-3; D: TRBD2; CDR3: CASSLHQSGLAGPPDTQYF; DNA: TGTGCCAGCAGTCTCCACCAATCAGGACTAGCGGGGCCTCCCGATACGCAGTATTTT